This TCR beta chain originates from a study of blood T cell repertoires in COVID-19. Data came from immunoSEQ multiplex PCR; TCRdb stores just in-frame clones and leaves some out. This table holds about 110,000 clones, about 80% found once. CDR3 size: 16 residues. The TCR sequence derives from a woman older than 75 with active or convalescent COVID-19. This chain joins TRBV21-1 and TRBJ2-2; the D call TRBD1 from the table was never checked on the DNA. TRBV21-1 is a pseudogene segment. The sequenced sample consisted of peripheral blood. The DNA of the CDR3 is TGTGCCAGCAGCGACCACAGGGGAGCGGACACCGGGGAGCTGTTTTTT. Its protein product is CASSDHRGADTGELFF.